The 30 T cell receptor beta chains below all came from one sample that was sequenced in a study of cytomegalovirus exposure and HLA in healthy donors (dated by TCRdb to about 2017). The library was prepared using the immunoSEQ multiplex PCR assay. For the multiplex PCR, a mixture combining 60 forward primers for TCR Vbeta segments and 13 reverse primers for TCR Jbeta segments was used. The immuneACCESS repertoire file appears here via TCRdb, limited to in-frame rearrangements. These files lack a portion of the clones; in checked studies, under half of the deficit traces to unresolved V genes, and the cause of the others is not known. In this sample the table shows about 78,000 clones, 63% of which occur a single time. Roughly 5.6% of the sample comes from the top ten. The sequenced sample was PBMCs. All receptors come from a man aged 30 to 45 in good health and CMV-seropositive.

J is TRBJ1-1 and V is TRBV7-6, with TRBD1 matching over 7 bases. V was pared by 5 bases and J by 5 bases, with 11 bases of the junction left unmatched. The CDR3 is 15 residues long. Germline V gives CDR1 SGHVS, CDR2 FNYEAQ. CDR3 sequence reads: CASSPIWTGETEAFF. For the CDR3, the DNA is TGTGCCAGCAGCCCGATATGGACAGGAGAAACTGAAGCTTTCTTT.

The chain is built from TRBV9 and TRBJ1-2, with D unclear. Trimming stripped 0 bases from V and 1 base from J, with 4 bases between. The CDR3 is 13 residues long. The germline V gene has CDR1 SGDLS and CDR2 YYNGEE. CDR3 in amino acids: CASSVGSNYGYTF. As DNA, the CDR3 is TGTGCCAGCAGCGTAGGCAGTAACTATGGCTACACCTTC. Drawing the rest from reference TRBV9 and TRBJ1-2, the complete variable domain is DSGVTQTPKHLITATGQRVTLRCSPRSGDLSVYWYQQSLDQGLQFLIQYYNGEERAKGNILERFSAQQFPDLHSELNLSSLELGDSALYFCASSVGSNYGYTFGSGTRLTVV.

J is TRBJ1-2 and V is TRBV5-1, with TRBD1 as a possible D gene (6 bases). The germline V gene encodes CDR1 SGHRS and CDR2 YFSETQ. The V and J ends lost 4 bases and 4 bases respectively, with 11 bases between them. This CDR3 is built from 13 residues. CDR3 in amino acids: CASSPETGYGYTF. In DNA, the CDR3 is TGCGCCAGCAGCCCGGAGACAGGCTATGGCTACACCTTC.

The chain joins TRBV9 to TRBJ2-3; a possible D gene is TRBD1 (7 bases). This CDR3 is 14 amino acids long. In germline, CDR1 is SGDLS, CDR2 YYNGEE. V lost 4 bases and J 4 bases, leaving 13 bases between the germline ends. CDR3 sequence (DNA): TGTGCCAGCAGCCCTGGAGGGGGCCCAGATACGCAGTATTTT. Amino acids: CASSPGGGPDTQYF.

The chain recombines TRBV9 with TRBJ1-1; D perhaps matches TRBD1 (6 bases). The germline gives CDR1 SGDLS, CDR2 YYNGEE. CDR3 length: 11 amino acids. Trimming stripped 7 bases from V and 4 bases from J, with 8 bases between. This CDR3 reads CASHRVTEAFF. Written as DNA, the CDR3 is TGTGCCAGCCACAGGGTCACTGAAGCTTTCTTT.

This clone was seen a handful of times. This chain connects TRBV6-5 to TRBJ2-7, with TRBD2 matching 8 bases. Germline CDR1 and CDR2: MNHEY and SVGAGI. CDR3 length equals 13 residues. J lost 5 bases, V lost 2 bases, and 2 bases had no gene match. The CDR3 bases are TGTGCCAGCAGTTACAATAGCGGGAACGAGCAGTACTTC. Amino acid sequence: CASSYNSGNEQYF.

The chain combines TRBV5-1 with TRBJ2-5; 8 bases match TRBD1. There are 15 residues in the CDR3. Germline CDR1 reads SGHRS; CDR2 reads YFSETQ. V trimming: 2 bases; J trimming: 1 base; junction bases outside the gene matches: 4. Here the CDR3 DNA reads TGCGCCAGCAGCTTAGACAGGGGCTTCCAAGAGACCCAGTACTTC. It codes for CASSLDRGFQETQYF.

This chain uses TRBV7-2 with TRBJ2-3; possible D gene TRBD2, 6 bases. Germline V lookup: CDR1 SGHTA, CDR2 FQGNSA. Between the trimmed V and J ends, which lost 1 base and 1 base, there was a span of 9 bases. The CDR3 is 15 residues long. In nucleotides, the CDR3 is TGTGCCAGCAGCTTAGAAGGCGGGGGCACAGATACGCAGTATTTT. Protein product: CASSLEGGGTDTQYF.

The chain links TRBV5-1 to TRBJ2-7; 16 nucleotides match TRBD2. Germline trimming cut 5 bases from V and 0 bases from J; bases unmatched to any gene: 8. Germline V CDR1 and CDR2: SGHRS, YFSETQ. CDR3 length: 18 residues. CDR3 in DNA: TGCGCCAGCAGTCCACCCGGGACTAGCGGGAGGGCCTCCTACGAGCAGTACTTC. Residues: CASSPPGTSGRASYEQYF. The variable domain in full, completed from reference TRBV5-1 and TRBJ2-7, reads KAGVTQTPRYLIKTRGQQVTLSCSPISGHRSVSWYQQTPGQGLQFLFEYFSETQRNKGNFPGRFSGRQFSNSRSEMNVSTLELGDSALYLCASSPPGTSGRASYEQYFGPGTRLTVT.

The V gene is TRBV7-6, the J gene TRBJ1-4; 9 positions match TRBD1. The trim removed 3 bases at V and 5 bases at J, leaving 4 bases unmatched. The CDR3 is 15 amino acids. The germline V gene encodes CDR1 SGHVS and CDR2 FNYEAQ. The CDR3 region is CASSFTGGANEKLFF. The CDR3 DNA is TGTGCCAGCAGCTTCACAGGGGGCGCGAATGAAAAACTGTTTTTT. Combining the CDR3 with reference TRBV7-6 and TRBJ1-4 gives the whole variable domain GAGVSQSPRYKVTKRGQDVALRCDPISGHVSLYWYRQALGQGPEFLTYFNYEAQQDKSGLPNDRFSAERPEGSISTLTIQRTEQRDSAMYRCASSFTGGANEKLFFGSGTQLSVL.

The chain recombines TRBV9 with TRBJ2-3; tentative D call: TRBD2 (5 bases). Germline CDR1 and CDR2: SGDLS and YYNGEE. The length of the CDR3 is 15 residues. Trimming cost V 0 bases and J 3 bases, with 11 bases left between them. The CDR3 protein is CASSVGGKETDTQYF. The CDR3 nucleotides are TGTGCCAGCAGCGTAGGAGGGAAGGAGACAGATACGCAGTATTTT.

The V gene is TRBV27, the J gene TRBJ2-7, with D hard to call. Germline CDR1 reads MNHEY; CDR2 reads SMNVEV (reference sequence). Trimming stripped 2 bases from V and 2 bases from J, with 16 bases between. This CDR3 contains 16 residues. As DNA, the CDR3 is TGTGCCAGCAGTTTACCCCCCGGGTCTCAAACCTACGAGCAGTACTTC. Its protein is CASSLPPGSQTYEQYF.

CDR3 nucleotide sequence: TGTGCCAGCAGTGAAGATGCAGTGGGGACAGGGTACCACGAGCAGTACTTC. Protein product: CASSEDAVGTGYHEQYF. The chain combines TRBV2 with TRBJ2-7; the match to TRBD1 covers 9 bases. Trimming at V came to 1 base and at J to 5 bases, leaving 12 bases not matched to a gene. The CDR3 has 17 amino acids. Looked up from germline, CDR1 is SNHLY and CDR2 is FYNNEI.

The CDR3 is CASRLQGLNPFTNEKLFF. DNA for the CDR3: TGTGCCAGCAGGCTTCAGGGACTTAACCCCTTCACTAATGAAAAACTGTTTTTT. The chain employs TRBV28 and TRBJ1-4, with TRBD1 as a possible D gene (5 bases). The germline V and J ends were trimmed by 6 bases and 2 bases, with 22 bases remaining between them. Germline V gives CDR1 MDHEN, CDR2 SYDVKM. The CDR3 extends over 18 amino acids.

This clone turned up a few times. V is TRBV5-1 and J is TRBJ2-7, with 9 bases aligning to TRBD1. Germline CDR1 SGHRS, CDR2 YFSETQ. V shed 0 bases and J 9 bases; nucleotides not matched to a gene: 19. The CDR3 is made up of 18 amino acids. The CDR3 is CASSLATGTGFNTRWQYF. DNA of the CDR3: TGCGCCAGCAGCTTGGCCACCGGGACAGGGTTCAATACGAGATGGCAGTACTTC.

As regards this clone: One end of the junction fails to match germline, which may point to a read error. V gene TRBV7-7 combines with J gene TRBJ2-2, with D possibly TRBD1 on 6 matching bases. In germline, CDR1 is SSHAT, CDR2 FNYEAQ (reference sequence). This CDR3 is built from 16 residues. CDR3 amino acids: CASTPDPGVGTGELFF. CDR3 bases: TGTGCTAGCACCCCCGACCCAGGGGTGGGCACCGGGGAGCTGTTTTTT.

A few counts support this clone. The chain combines TRBV4-3 with TRBJ1-2; 7 bases map to TRBD1. This CDR3 has 15 amino acids. Germline V gene lookup returns CDR1 LGHNA and CDR2 YSLEER. After removal of 0 bases from V and 5 bases from J, the junction contained 6 bases not matched to a gene. CDR3 nucleotides: TGCGCCAGCAGCCAAGATTGGGACAGCCTATATGGCTACACCTTC. Translating it yields CASSQDWDSLYGYTF.

The CDR3 is CASSITRPNEQFF. The CDR3 region has the DNA TGTGCCAGTAGTATTACCAGGCCCAATGAGCAGTTCTTC. V is TRBV19 and J is TRBJ2-1; D call uncertain. Trimming removed 3 bases at V and 6 bases at J, with 9 bases between. CDR3 length equals 13 residues. Germline-derived CDR1 and CDR2 are LNHDA and SQIVND (reference sequence).

This clone turned up a few times. The chain links TRBV9 to TRBJ2-1, with 14 bases fitting TRBD2. This CDR3 comprises 19 residues. J was trimmed by 4 bases and V by 0 bases; bases with no gene match: 9. Germline-derived CDR1 and CDR2 are SGDLS and YYNGEE. The CDR3 spells CASSVGLAGGPLLYNEQFF. CDR3 coding DNA: TGTGCCAGCAGCGTAGGACTAGCGGGGGGGCCTCTTCTTTACAATGAGCAGTTCTTC.

V is TRBV6-5 and J is TRBJ1-5; D is possibly TRBD1 (6 bases). The CDR3 is 14 amino acids. CDR1 is MNHEY, CDR2 SVGAGI, per germline. Trimming shortened V by 8 bases and J by 6 bases, and 17 bases separated the two germline ends. CDR3 region: CASRRGGAAQPQHF. Written as DNA, the CDR3 is TGTGCCAGCCGCCGAGGGGGGGCGGCTCAGCCCCAGCATTTT.

This chain links TRBV7-6 with TRBJ2-2; no firm D call. There are 12 residues in the CDR3. Germline loops: CDR1 SGHVS, CDR2 FNYEAQ. V was trimmed by 3 bases and J by 7 bases, leaving 6 bases between them. DNA of the CDR3: TGTGCCAGCAGCTTTTCACACGGGGAGCTGTTTTTT. Translating gives CASSFSHGELFF.

The chain couples TRBV28 to TRBJ2-5; TRBD1 agrees at 7 bases. The tail of the sequence fits TRBJ2-7 better, so the J call may be wrong. The V gene's germline CDR1 is MDHEN and CDR2 SYDVKM. The CDR3 runs 15 residues. This CDR3 is CASSSWTGGAIEQYF. CDR3 sequence (DNA): TGTGCCAGCAGTTCCTGGACAGGTGGAGCCATCGAGCAGTACTTC.

The table lists this clone with a few counts. The V call is TRBV15, the J call TRBJ1-2, with D unclear. Looked up from germline, CDR1 is LNHNV and CDR2 is YYDKDF (reference sequence). Trimming stripped 0 bases from V and 0 bases from J, with 11 bases between. The CDR3 has 16 amino acids. Here the CDR3 DNA reads TGTGCCACCAGCAGAGATGCGAGGCTAGCTAACTATGGCTACACCTTC. Translation gives CATSRDARLANYGYTF.

V gene TRBV12-2 combines with J gene TRBJ2-5; TRBD2 was called by the table and not checked on the DNA. The closer fit of TRBJ2-7 to the DNA end suggests the J call may be wrong. TRBV12-2 is a documented pseudogene. The CDR3 contains 10 residues. CDR3: CASRLYEQYF. The CDR3 bases are TGTGCAAGTCGCTTATACGAGCAGTACTTC.

V usage is TRBV7-9 and J usage is TRBJ1-6; TRBD1 aligns across 7 bases. The CDR3 consists of 15 residues. After removal of 7 bases from V and 8 bases from J, the junction contained 11 bases not matched to a gene. The germline V gene encodes CDR1 SEHNR and CDR2 FQNEAQ (reference sequence). DNA for the CDR3: TGTGCCAGCAACCCGTCGACAGGGTATCATTCACCCCTCCACTTT. It encodes CASNPSTGYHSPLHF.

The gene calls are TRBV7-2 and TRBJ2-5; 9 nucleotides match TRBD1. J lost 5 bases, V lost 5 bases, and 18 bases had no gene match. CDR3 length: 18 residues. CDR1 and CDR2 (germline): SGHTA, FQGNSA. This CDR3 is CASSLGTGTLPSYETQYF. The CDR3 DNA follows: TGTGCCAGCAGCCTAGGGACAGGGACCCTCCCAAGCTACGAGACCCAGTACTTC.

The V call is TRBV28, the J call TRBJ2-7; the match to TRBD1 covers 9 bases. V lost 5 bases to trimming and J lost 5 bases; unmatched junction nucleotides: 7. This CDR3 is 14 amino acids long. CDR1 is MDHEN and CDR2 is SYDVKM in the germline V gene. The chain's CDR3 is CASSRTGARDEQYF. Here the CDR3 DNA reads TGTGCCAGCAGTCGGACAGGGGCGAGGGACGAGCAGTACTTC.

The sample holds a few counts of this clone. The rearrangement joins TRBV29-1 to TRBJ1-2, with D hard to call. This CDR3 is built from 13 residues. CDR1 is SQVTM, CDR2 ANQGSEA, per germline. Trimming pared 4 bases from V and 4 bases from J, leaving 13 bases between. The CDR3 DNA sequence: TGCAGCGTTGTAGGTAACAGCTTCTATGGCTACACCTTC. Translated: CSVVGNSFYGYTF.

The chain uses TRBV6-4 and TRBJ2-3; the match to TRBD2 covers 10 bases. The CDR3 consists of 15 residues. The germline gives CDR1 MRHNA, CDR2 SNTAGT. V was pared by 5 bases and J by 5 bases, with 7 bases of the junction left unmatched. CDR3 DNA: TGTGCCAGCAGTAGGACTAGCGGAGGGGAAGATACGCAGTATTTT. This gives the protein CASSRTSGGEDTQYF.

The rearrangement joins TRBV11-3 to TRBJ2-5, with 13 bases fitting TRBD2. This CDR3 comprises 14 residues. The germline V gene encodes CDR1 SGHNT and CDR2 YENEEA. V lost 0 bases to trimming and J lost 9 bases; unmatched junction nucleotides: 1. This CDR3 reads CASSLDTSGRAQYF. The CDR3 bases are TGTGCCAGCAGCTTAGATACTAGCGGGAGGGCCCAGTACTTC.